This TCR beta chain was profiled in a study of control samples from healthy donors and cancer patients. The assay was immunoSEQ multiplex PCR, and TCRdb's table has in-frame clones only and misses some. Of 150,000 to 200,000 clones in the sample, roughly 92% were seen once. This sequence was found in a man aged 25 to 40 in good health. The source material was blood.

The CDR3 sequence: CASSHRTQTYEQYF. DNA of the CDR3: TGTGCCAGCAGCCATCGGACTCAAACCTACGAGCAGTACTTC. The chain is built from TRBV3-1 (or the pseudogene TRBV3-2) and TRBJ2-7, with a weak D call TRBD2 (5 bases). The V end was cut by 3 bases, the J end by 2 bases, with 11 bases between. The CDR3 sequence is 14 residues long. Germline lookup yields CDR1 LGHDT and CDR2 YNNKEL (reference sequence).